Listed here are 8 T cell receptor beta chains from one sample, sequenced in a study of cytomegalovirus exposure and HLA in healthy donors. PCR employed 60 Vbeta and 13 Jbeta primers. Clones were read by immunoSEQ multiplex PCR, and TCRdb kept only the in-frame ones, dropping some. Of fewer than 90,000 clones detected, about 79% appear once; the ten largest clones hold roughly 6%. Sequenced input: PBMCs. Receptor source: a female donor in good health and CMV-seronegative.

The CDR3, as DNA: TGTGCCTGGAGTGGAGGGGGCATGGAGGAGCTGTTTTTT. It encodes CAWSGGGMEELFF. The V gene is TRBV30, the J gene TRBJ2-2; TRBD1 aligns across 7 bases. Germline assignment: CDR1 GTSNPN and CDR2 SVGIG (reference sequence). The CDR3 covers 13 residues. The junction had 6 bases not matched to a gene; V was cut back by 1 base and J by 10 bases.

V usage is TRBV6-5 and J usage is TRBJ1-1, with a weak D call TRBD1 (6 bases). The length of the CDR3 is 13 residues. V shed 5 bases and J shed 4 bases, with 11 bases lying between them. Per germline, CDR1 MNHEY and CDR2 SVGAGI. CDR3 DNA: TGTGCCAGCAGTCCAGGGGAACGCACTGAAGCTTTCTTT. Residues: CASSPGERTEAFF.

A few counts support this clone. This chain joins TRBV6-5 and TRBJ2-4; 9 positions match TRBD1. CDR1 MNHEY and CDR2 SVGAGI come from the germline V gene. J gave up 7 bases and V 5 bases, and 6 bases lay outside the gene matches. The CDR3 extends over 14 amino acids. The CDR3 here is CASSQGQGFNIQYF. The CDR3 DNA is TGTGCCAGCAGTCAAGGACAGGGGTTTAACATTCAGTACTTC.

The CDR3 spells CASTEKGRTAETQYF. DNA for the CDR3: TGTGCCAGCACCGAGAAGGGGCGGACGGCAGAGACCCAGTACTTC. The V and J genes are TRBV2 and TRBJ2-5; TRBD1 is a possible D gene (5 bases). This CDR3 is 15 amino acids long. Germline CDR1 reads SNHLY; CDR2 reads FYNNEI. The germline V and J ends were trimmed by 7 bases and 4 bases, with 19 bases remaining between them.

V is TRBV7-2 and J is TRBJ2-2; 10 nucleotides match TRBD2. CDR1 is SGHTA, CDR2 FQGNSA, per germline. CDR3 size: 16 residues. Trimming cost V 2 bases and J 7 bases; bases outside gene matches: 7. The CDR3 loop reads CASSLLAGVAGGELFF. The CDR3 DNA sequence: TGTGCCAGCAGCTTACTAGCGGGAGTGGCGGGCGGGGAGCTGTTTTTT.

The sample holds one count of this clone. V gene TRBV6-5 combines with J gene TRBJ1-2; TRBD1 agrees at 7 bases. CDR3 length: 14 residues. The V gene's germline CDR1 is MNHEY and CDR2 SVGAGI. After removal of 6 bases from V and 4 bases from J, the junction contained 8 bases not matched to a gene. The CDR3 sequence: CASSRDSSPYGYTF. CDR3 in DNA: TGTGCCAGCAGCCGGGACAGCTCCCCCTATGGCTACACCTTC.

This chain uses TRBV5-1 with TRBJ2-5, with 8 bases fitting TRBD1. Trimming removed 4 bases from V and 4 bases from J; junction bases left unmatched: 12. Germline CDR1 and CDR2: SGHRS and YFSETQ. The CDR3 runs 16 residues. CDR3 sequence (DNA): TGCGCCAGCAGCCTCCCGTCAGGGGGCTCGGGAGAGACCCAGTACTTC. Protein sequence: CASSLPSGGSGETQYF.

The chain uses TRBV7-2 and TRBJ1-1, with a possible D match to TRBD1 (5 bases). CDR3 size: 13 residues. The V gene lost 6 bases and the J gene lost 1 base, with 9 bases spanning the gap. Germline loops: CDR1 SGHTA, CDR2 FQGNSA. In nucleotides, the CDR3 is TGTGCCAGCAGGCCAGACAGGAACACTGAAGCTTTCTTT. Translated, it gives CASRPDRNTEAFF.